This paragraph reports one T cell receptor (beta chain). The target antigen is unknown. As for treatment: around 19 received Ad26.COV2.S at low or high dose, single or two shots; about 5 received placebo; per-sample allocation not given. Sampling occurred on day 63 after the first vaccine or placebo injection. The CDR3 has 14 residues. Germline V gene data show CDR1 as ENHRY and CDR2 as SYGVKD. Trimming cost V 2 bases and J 0 bases, with 7 bases left between them. These data come from a study of Ad26.COV2.S vaccination and SARS-CoV-2 variants. Study observations and caveats: Following vaccination, spike-specific CD8+ and CD4+ T cell responses reportedly exhibited substantial breadth.

The protocol was immunoSEQ multiplex PCR, while the TCRdb copy is restricted to in-frame clones and leaves out a portion. The sample shows about 390,000 clones, about nine tenths of them seen only once. The sequence was obtained from a person between 18 and 59 years old who received the Ad26.COV2.S COVID-19 vaccine or a placebo. The material was peripheral blood, obtained in a trial of Ad26.COV2.S vaccine versus placebo. The chain employs TRBV10-3 and TRBJ1-1; D is perhaps TRBD1 (5 bases). The CDR3 bases are TGTGCCATCAGTGAGAGGGGAATGAACACTGAAGCTTTCTTT. Translation gives CAISERGMNTEAFF.